Listed here is a single T cell receptor beta chain. The source of the sample is a study of blood T cell repertoires in COVID-19. Across the whole study: From the United States, Italy and Spain came samples of acute and convalescent COVID-19. PBMCs, B-cell-depleted T cells, or T cells provided the cDNA or gDNA that made up the material.

In the source study's methods: For nucleated cells, counts were estimated from reference gene primer amplification. Clones were read by immunoSEQ multiplex PCR, and TCRdb kept only the in-frame ones, dropping some. V, J and clone size are those of that table, while D and trimming were read from the DNA. The data contain about 180,000 clones, about 86% of them singletons. Germline CDR1 reads KGHSH; CDR2 reads LQKENI. V lost 3 bases to trimming and J lost 2 bases, with 13 bases between them. There are 16 residues in the CDR3. This sequence was found in a woman in her 30s with active or convalescent COVID-19. J is TRBJ2-2 and V is TRBV18, with a tentative D call TRBD1 (6 bases). What was sequenced was peripheral blood. The CDR3 DNA sequence: TGTGCCAGCTCACCTACCCGGGGACAAAACACCGGGGAGCTGTTTTTT. Translated, it gives CASSPTRGQNTGELFF.